Listed below are T cell receptor beta chains from one sample, sequenced in a study of cytomegalovirus exposure and HLA in healthy donors. Libraries were prepared by immunoSEQ multiplex PCR; TCRdb keeps only in-frame clonotypes and omits some of them. Altogether about 200,000 clones are present, around 88% being singletons, with the ten largest covering 0.25% to 0.4%. The specimen sequenced was PBMCs. The receptors derive from a woman younger than 45 in good health and CMV-seronegative. Each CDR3 is given with its conserved first and last residue. The D gene is left open where the match is weak. Clone size, where shown, is once, few, many, or a class for clones that have expanded.

v_gene	j_gene	abundance	d_gene	CDR3nt	CDR3aa
TRBV28	TRBJ2-1	-	TRBD2	TGTGCCAGCAGTCTGACTAGCGGGGGGGCGAATGAGCAGTTCTTC	CASSLTSGGANEQFF
TRBV10-3	TRBJ2-2	-	TRBD2	TGTGCCATCAGGGCACTAGCGAAGAACGGGGAGCTGTTTTTT	CAIRALAKNGELFF
TRBV6-5	TRBJ1-5	once	-	TGTGCCAGCAGACAGCAGCACACCAACAATCAGCCCCAGCATTTT	CASRQQHTNNQPQHF
TRBV15	TRBJ2-1	once	TRBD2	TGTGCCACCAGCGGACTGTGGACTAGCGGGAGGAATGAGCAGTTCTTC	CATSGLWTSGRNEQFF
TRBV30	TRBJ2-2	few	TRBD2	TGTGCCTGGGTTAGCGGGGGGGCCCCCGGGGAGCTGTTTTTT	CAWVSGGAPGELFF
TRBV4-1	TRBJ2-5	-	-	TGCGCCAGCAGCCAAGAAGGGGGGGGACACAGAGAGACCCAGTACTTC	CASSQEGGGHRETQYF
TRBV2	TRBJ1-1	-	TRBD1	TGTGCCAGCAGTGAAGGGACAGGGTCGGACGAAGCTTTCTTT	CASSEGTGSDEAFF
TRBV4-1	TRBJ2-7	-	TRBD2	TGCGCCAGCAGCCAAAGTAGGACTAGCGGGGGCTCCTACGAGCAGTACTTC	CASSQSRTSGGSYEQYF
TRBV5-1	TRBJ2-7	-	-	TGCGCCAGCAGCTCCCCGGACAGTTCCTACGAGCAGTACTTC	CASSSPDSSYEQYF
TRBV19	TRBJ2-1	-	-	TGTGCCAGTAGCCCCACCGGGTACAATGAGCAGTTCTTC	CASSPTGYNEQFF
TRBV5-4	TRBJ1-5	-	TRBD1	TGTGCCAGCAGGCAGGGGGCAAATCAGCCCCAGCATTTT	CASRQGANQPQHF